The sequence of this TCR beta chain was determined in a study of blood T cell repertoires in COVID-19. Study-wide background: T cells, B-cell-depleted T cells, or PBMCs provided the cDNA or gDNA that served as material.

Original data processing: Quantification of nucleated cells was approximated via reference gene primer amplification. TCRdb's copy holds only in-frame clones and misses some; the assay was immunoSEQ multiplex PCR. Clone size and V and J calls were adopted from that table, with D and trimming inferred from the DNA. Of 200,000 to 250,000 clones listed, 82% are singletons. Between the trimmed V and J ends, which lost 1 base and 5 bases, there was a span of 6 bases. The germline CDR1 and CDR2 sequences are MNHEY and SMNVEV (reference sequence). The CDR3 is 13 residues long. This receptor was obtained from a woman of 80 years or more with acute or convalescent COVID-19. Sequencing input: peripheral blood. The chain recombines TRBV27 with TRBJ1-5; D unresolved. The CDR3, as DNA: TGTGCCAGCAGTTTATATCGCGATCAGCCCCAGCATTTT. It translates to CASSLYRDQPQHF.